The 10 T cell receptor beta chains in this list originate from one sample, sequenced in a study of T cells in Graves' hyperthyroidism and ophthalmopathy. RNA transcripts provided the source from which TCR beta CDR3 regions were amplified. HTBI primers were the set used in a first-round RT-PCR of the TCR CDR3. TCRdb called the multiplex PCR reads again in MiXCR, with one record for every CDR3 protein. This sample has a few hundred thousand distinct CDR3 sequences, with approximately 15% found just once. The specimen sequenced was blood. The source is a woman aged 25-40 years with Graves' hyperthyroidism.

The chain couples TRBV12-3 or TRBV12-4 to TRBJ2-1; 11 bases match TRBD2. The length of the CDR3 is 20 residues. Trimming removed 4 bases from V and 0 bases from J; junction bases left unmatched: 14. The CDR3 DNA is TGTGCCAGCAGTTCGTCTAGCGGGAGGCCGAGTTCGCGCTCCTACAATGAGCAGTTCTTC. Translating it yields CASSSSSGRPSSRSYNEQFF.

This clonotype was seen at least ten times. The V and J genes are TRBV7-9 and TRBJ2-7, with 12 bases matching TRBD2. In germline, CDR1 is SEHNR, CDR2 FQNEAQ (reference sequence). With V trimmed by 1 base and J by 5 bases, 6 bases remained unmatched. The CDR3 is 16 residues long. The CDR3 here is CASSLVVRLAGDEQYF. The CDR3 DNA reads TGTGCCAGCAGCTTAGTCGTCCGACTAGCGGGAGACGAGCAGTACTTC.

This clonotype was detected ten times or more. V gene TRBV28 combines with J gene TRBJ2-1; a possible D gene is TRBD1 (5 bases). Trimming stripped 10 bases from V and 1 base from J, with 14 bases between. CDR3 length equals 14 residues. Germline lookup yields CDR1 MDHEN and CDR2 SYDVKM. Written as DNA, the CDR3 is TGTGCCACCGTACAGGAAAAATCCTACAATGAGCAGTTCTTC. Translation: CATVQEKSYNEQFF.

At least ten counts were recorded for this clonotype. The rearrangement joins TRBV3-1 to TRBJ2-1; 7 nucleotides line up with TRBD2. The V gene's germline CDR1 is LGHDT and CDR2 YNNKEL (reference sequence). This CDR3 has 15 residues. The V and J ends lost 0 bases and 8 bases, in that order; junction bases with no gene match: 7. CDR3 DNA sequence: TGTGCCAGCAGCCAAGATAGTGCGGGAGTCTATGAGCAGTTCTTC. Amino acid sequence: CASSQDSAGVYEQFF.

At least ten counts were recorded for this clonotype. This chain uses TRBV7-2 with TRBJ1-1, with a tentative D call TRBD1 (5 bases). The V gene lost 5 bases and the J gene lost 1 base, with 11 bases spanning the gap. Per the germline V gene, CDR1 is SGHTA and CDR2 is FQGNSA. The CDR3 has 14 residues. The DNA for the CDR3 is TGTGCCAGCAGCCCGAGTGGGGGGAACACTGAAGCTTTCTTT. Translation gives CASSPSGGNTEAFF.

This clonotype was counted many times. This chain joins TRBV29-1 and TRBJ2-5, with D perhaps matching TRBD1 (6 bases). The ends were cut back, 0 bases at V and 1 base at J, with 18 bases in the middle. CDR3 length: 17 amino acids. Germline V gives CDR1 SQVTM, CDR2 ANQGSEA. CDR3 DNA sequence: TGCAGCGTTGAAGAATGGGCAGGGGCCGACCTCCAAGAGACCCAGTACTTC. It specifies CSVEEWAGADLQETQYF.

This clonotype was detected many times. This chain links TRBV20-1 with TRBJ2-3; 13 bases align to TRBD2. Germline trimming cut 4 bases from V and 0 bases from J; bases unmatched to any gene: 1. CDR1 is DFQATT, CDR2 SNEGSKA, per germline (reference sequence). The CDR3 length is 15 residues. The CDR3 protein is CSAKGLAGSTDTQYF. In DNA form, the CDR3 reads TGCAGTGCTAAGGGACTAGCGGGAAGCACAGATACGCAGTATTTT.

Written as DNA, the CDR3 is TGCAGCGTTGAAGGCACGGGACAGAGTTACGAGCAGTACTTC. Its translation: CSVEGTGQSYEQYF. The chain has TRBV29-1 and TRBJ2-7; 7 bases fit TRBD1. The germline gives CDR1 SQVTM, CDR2 ANQGSEA. The CDR3 extends over 14 amino acids. V lost 1 base to trimming and J lost 4 bases; unmatched junction nucleotides: 7.

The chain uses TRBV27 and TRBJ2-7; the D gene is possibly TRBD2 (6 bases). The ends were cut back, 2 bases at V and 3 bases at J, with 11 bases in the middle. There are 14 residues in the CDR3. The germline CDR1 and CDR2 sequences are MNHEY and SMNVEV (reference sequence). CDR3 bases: TGTGCCAGCAGTTTAGCTTGGCGGGGCTACGAGCAGTACTTC. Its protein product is CASSLAWRGYEQYF.

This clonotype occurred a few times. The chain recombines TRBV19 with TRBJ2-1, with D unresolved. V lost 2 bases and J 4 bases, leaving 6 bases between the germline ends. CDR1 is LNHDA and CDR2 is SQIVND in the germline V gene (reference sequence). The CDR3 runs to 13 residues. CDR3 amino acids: CASSISEYNEQFF. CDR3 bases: TGTGCCAGTAGTATATCCGAATACAATGAGCAGTTCTTC.